Listed below are T cell receptor beta chains from one sample, sequenced in a study of a mutant IDH1 vaccine in newly diagnosed glioma. The repertoire was sequenced with immunoSEQ multiplex PCR; TCRdb's copy has only in-frame clones and lacks some. Of 99,000 or so clones in the sample, around nine tenths were seen once. The starting material was PBMCs, obtained from a glioma patient treated with radiotherapy, temozolomide or both. Receptors were obtained from a woman in her forties or fifties with glioma. Each CDR3 is given with its conserved first and last residue. The order of the fields is V gene, J gene, D gene, clone size, CDR3 protein, CDR3 DNA. A D gene is named only where the DNA matches it firmly. Clone size, where shown, is once, few, many, or a class for clones that have expanded.

>TRBV4-1|TRBJ2-2|TRBD1|.
CASSTGVRNTGELFF
TGCGCCAGCTCTACAGGGGTAAGAAACACCGGGGAGCTGTTTTTT
>TRBV11-2|TRBJ2-2|TRBD1|.
CATRGRTGELFF
TGTGCCACCAGGGGGCGGACCGGGGAGCTGTTTTTT
>TRBV7-3|TRBJ1-1|.|.
CASSLKSRGSGEPNTEAFF
TGTGCCAGCAGCTTAAAGAGTAGAGGGTCAGGGGAACCTAACACTGAAGCTTTCTTT
>TRBV10-3|TRBJ2-6|.|.
CAISASTGSSGANVLTF
TGTGCCATCAGTGCCTCGACAGGATCCTCTGGGGCCAACGTCCTGACTTTC
>TRBV11-2|TRBJ2-3|.|.
CASSLGTSGEGSTDTQYF
TGTGCCAGCAGCTTAGGGACCAGCGGAGAGGGGAGCACAGATACGCAGTATTTT
>TRBV5-1|TRBJ1-5|.|.
CASNLAWGAQPQHF
TGCGCCAGCAACTTGGCATGGGGGGCCCAGCCCCAGCATTTT
>TRBV29-1|TRBJ2-1|TRBD2|.
CSTVTSGSYNEQFF
TGCAGCACAGTGACTAGCGGCTCCTACAATGAGCAGTTCTTC
>TRBV29-1|TRBJ2-3|TRBD1|.
CSAPQGAADTQYF
TGCAGCGCCCCACAGGGGGCGGCGGATACGCAGTATTTT
>TRBV19|TRBJ2-6|.|.
CASRSPDSGANVLTF
TGTGCCAGTAGATCCCCCGACTCAGGGGCCAACGTCCTGACTTTC
>TRBV6-5|TRBJ2-6|.|.
CASSLQGGSGANVLTF
TGTGCCAGCAGTTTACAGGGTGGGTCTGGGGCCAACGTCCTGACTTTC
>TRBV5-1|TRBJ2-2|.|.
CASSLGPGVGNTGELFF
TGCGCCAGCAGCTTGGGGCCGGGAGTCGGGAACACCGGGGAGCTGTTTTTT
>TRBV6-6|TRBJ1-4|TRBD1|.
CASSYLTGGLGEKLFF
TGTGCCAGCAGTTACTTGACAGGGGGCCTCGGTGAAAAACTGTTTTTT
>TRBV19|TRBJ1-5|.|.
CASSSLGGSNQPQHF
TGTGCCAGTAGTTCCCTTGGGGGGAGCAATCAGCCCCAGCATTTT
>TRBV7-9|TRBJ2-7|.|.
CASSSTQGKIPNEQYF
TGTGCCAGCAGCTCCACACAGGGTAAAATCCCCAACGAGCAGTACTTC
>TRBV5-1|TRBJ2-7|.|once
CASSLERQAYEQYF
TGCGCCAGCAGCTTGGAGAGACAGGCTTACGAGCAGTACTTC
>TRBV6-5|TRBJ2-1|TRBD2|.
CASSYSGTSWYEQFF
TGTGCCAGCAGTTACTCTGGGACTAGCTGGTATGAGCAGTTCTTC
>TRBV5-5|TRBJ1-1|TRBD1|.
CASNRGQFNTEAFF
TGTGCCAGCAACCGGGGACAGTTTAACACTGAAGCTTTCTTT
>TRBV30|TRBJ2-1|TRBD2|.
CAWSSGLAGASSYNEQFF
TGTGCCTGGAGCTCGGGACTAGCGGGAGCCAGCTCCTACAATGAGCAGTTCTTC
>TRBV19|TRBJ2-7|.|.
CASLSQGRWGLRYEQYF
TGTGCCAGCCTTAGTCAGGGTCGCTGGGGGCTGCGCTACGAGCAGTACTTC
>TRBV15|TRBJ2-1|.|.
CATSSRGDEQFF
TGTGCCACCAGCAGCAGGGGGGATGAGCAGTTCTTC
>TRBV9|TRBJ2-3|.|.
CASSVGEEAVRYF
TGTGCCAGCAGCGTAGGGGAGGAGGCGGTCAGGTATTTT
>TRBV19|TRBJ1-2|.|.
CASLPRGSGYYGYTF
TGTGCCAGTCTCCCGCGGGGTTCAGGGTACTATGGCTACACCTTC
>TRBV5-1|TRBJ2-7|.|few
CASSPETGSGWMQYF
TGCGCCAGCAGTCCAGAGACAGGAAGTGGATGGATGCAGTACTTC
>TRBV29-1|TRBJ2-3|TRBD2|once
CSVGLAGGNTDTQYF
TGCAGCGTTGGCCTAGCGGGAGGCAACACAGATACGCAGTATTTT
>TRBV4-1|TRBJ1-2|.|few
CASSPGDTEGYGYTF
TGCGCCAGCAGCCCGGGGGACACCGAGGGGTATGGCTACACCTTC
>TRBV14|TRBJ1-1|.|.
CASSQDLVTVEAFF
TGTGCCAGCAGCCAAGATCTAGTCACAGTTGAAGCTTTCTTT
>TRBV5-1|TRBJ2-2|TRBD2|.
CASSLTSGANTGELFF
TGCGCCAGCAGCTTAACTAGCGGGGCGAACACCGGGGAGCTGTTTTTT
>TRBV28|TRBJ1-2|.|.
CASNAGLEGYGYTF
TGTGCCAGCAATGCCGGGTTGGAGGGCTATGGCTACACCTTC
>TRBV5-1|TRBJ2-7|TRBD2|.
CASSAGGSYEQYF
TGCGCCAGCTCAGCGGGAGGATCCTACGAGCAGTACTTC
>TRBV5-1|TRBJ2-3|TRBD2|.
CASSSSGTSGADTQYF
TGCGCCAGCAGTTCTTCCGGGACTAGCGGCGCCGATACGCAGTATTTT
>TRBV7-6|TRBJ2-2|TRBD2|.
CASSLGAGVVTGELFF
TGTGCCAGCAGCTTAGGCGCGGGAGTTGTAACCGGGGAGCTGTTTTTT
>TRBV7-9|TRBJ2-3|.|.
CASPGARGRRSTDTQYF
TGTGCCAGCCCGGGGGCCCGGGGAAGGAGGTCCACAGATACGCAGTATTTT
>TRBV6-1|TRBJ1-2|.|.
CASSETGRAGYTF
TGTGCCAGCAGCGAAACAGGGCGCGCTGGCTACACCTTC
>TRBV18|TRBJ1-2|.|.
CASSTLPDYGYTF
TGTGCCAGCTCCACCCTCCCGGATTATGGCTACACCTTC
>TRBV2|TRBJ2-5|TRBD1|.
CACHRGPSRETQYF
TGTGCCTGTCACAGGGGGCCCAGTCGTGAGACCCAGTACTTC
>TRBV5-1|TRBJ2-7|.|once
CASSGGTSTYEQYF
TGCGCCAGCAGCGGCGGGACGTCTACCTACGAGCAGTACTTC
>TRBV7-7|TRBJ2-7|.|.
CASSHGSSYEQYF
TGTGCTAGCAGTCACGGTAGCTCCTACGAGCAGTACTTC
>TRBV2|TRBJ2-7|TRBD2|once
CASSEGTSALYEQYF
TGTGCCAGCTCCGAAGGCACTAGCGCATTATACGAGCAGTACTTC
>TRBV19|TRBJ1-1|.|.
CASSPKMNTEAFF
TGTGCCAGTAGTCCAAAGATGAACACTGAAGCTTTCTTT
>TRBV5-1|TRBJ1-1|TRBD1|once
CASSLTGDIGSEAFF
TGCGCCAGCAGCTTAACAGGGGATATTGGTTCTGAAGCTTTCTTT
>TRBV2|TRBJ1-2|TRBD1|.
CASSARDRGGYTF
TGTGCCAGCAGTGCCCGGGACAGGGGTGGCTACACCTTC
>TRBV27|TRBJ1-1|.|.
CASSLNVVNTEAFF
TGTGCCAGCAGTTTAAACGTGGTGAACACTGAAGCTTTCTTT
>TRBV14|TRBJ2-2|TRBD2|once
CASSPRVAGGPRELFF
TGTGCCAGCAGCCCCCGGGTAGCGGGAGGACCGAGGGAGCTGTTTTTT
>TRBV6-6|TRBJ2-7|.|.
CASSLGRGKYEQYF
TGTGCCAGCAGCCTCGGTAGGGGCAAGTACGAGCAGTACTTC
>TRBV9|TRBJ1-2|TRBD1|few
CASSATGGAGGYTF
TGTGCCAGCAGCGCGACAGGGGGCGCGGGTGGCTACACCTTC
>TRBV7-9|TRBJ2-5|.|.
CASSLRRETQYF
TGTGCCAGCAGCCTAAGGCGGGAGACCCAGTACTTC
>TRBV10-3|TRBJ2-7|TRBD2|.
CAISELAGSSYEQYF
TGTGCCATCAGTGAGCTAGCGGGAAGCTCCTACGAGCAGTACTTC
>TRBV19|TRBJ2-2|TRBD1|.
CASSLATGGKGGELFF
TGTGCCAGTAGCTTAGCCACAGGGGGCAAGGGCGGGGAGCTGTTTTTT
>TRBV5-1|TRBJ2-7|.|.
CASTSSDASYEQYF
TGTGCCAGCACCTCGTCGGACGCCTCCTACGAGCAGTACTTC
>TRBV18|TRBJ2-3|.|once
CASSLIPGGTDTQYF
TGTGCCAGCTCACTAATACCGGGGGGCACAGATACGCAGTATTTT
>TRBV19|TRBJ2-3|.|.
CASWGYGTDTQYF
TGTGCCAGTTGGGGGTACGGCACAGATACGCAGTATTTT
>TRBV2|TRBJ1-5|TRBD1|.
CASNTGVGPQHF
TGTGCCAGCAACACAGGGGTAGGGCCCCAGCATTTT
>TRBV15|TRBJ2-1|TRBD1|few
CATSFGTGGFDEQFF
TGTGCCACCAGCTTTGGGACAGGGGGCTTCGATGAGCAGTTCTTC
>TRBV5-4|TRBJ2-7|TRBD2|once
CASSSGLAGNEQYF
TGTGCCAGCAGCTCGGGACTAGCGGGAAACGAGCAGTACTTC
>TRBV7-2|TRBJ1-2|.|few
CASSLEKLSYGYTF
TGTGCCAGCAGCTTAGAAAAGCTTTCCTATGGCTACACCTTC
>TRBV6-1|TRBJ1-1|.|.
CASSSPGRRDTEAFF
TGTGCCAGCAGTTCACCGGGGAGACGGGACACTGAAGCTTTCTTT
>TRBV13|TRBJ2-7|.|.
CASGHSGGEYEQYF
TGTGCCAGCGGCCATAGCGGAGGGGAGTACGAGCAGTACTTC
>TRBV9|TRBJ2-1|.|.
CASSVRSGGDEQFF
TGTGCCAGCAGCGTACGATCAGGAGGGGATGAGCAGTTCTTC
>TRBV5-6|TRBJ1-2|.|.
CASSFGQIHYGYTF
TGTGCCAGCAGCTTTGGACAGATTCACTATGGCTACACCTTC
>TRBV6-1|TRBJ1-1|TRBD1|.
CASTRTGVSTEAFF
TGTGCCAGCACCCGGACAGGGGTAAGCACTGAAGCTTTCTTT